A single sample is the source of the 4 T cell receptor beta chains below, sequenced in a study of molecular identifiers for immune sequencing clone quantification (dated by TCRdb to the late 2010s). Library prep was done by PCR. Sequenced on a NextSeq 500. TCRdb cleaned the public reads at Q25 with fastp, built clones with MiXCR and kept in-frame beta chains. Every distinct CDR3 protein forms one entry, paired with its most common genes and DNA. The sample includes over 300,000 distinct CDR3 sequences, with about 22% observed a single time. Around 0.74% of the sample is in the top ten clones. Sequenced material: naive CD8+ T cells from blood, with Jurkat cell RNA spiked in. In the paper's terms, the cell subset or site label means: FACS-sorted CD8+CD4-CCR7+CD45RA+ naive T cells. The source of these receptors is a human donor in good health. Some libraries in this study had Jurkat cell RNA spiked in.

Worth noting for this clonotype: The junction does not match germline at one end; this may be a read error. The V call is TRBV10-3, the J call TRBJ2-3; the match to TRBD1 covers 9 bases. The germline V gene encodes CDR1 ENHRY and CDR2 SYGVKD. The CDR3 totals 14 residues. Written as DNA, the CDR3 is TGTGCCGTCAGTGGGACAGGGTCGACAGACACGCAGTATTTT. Translating it yields CAVSGTGSTDTQYF.

This chain connects TRBV12-3 or TRBV12-4 to TRBJ2-3, with TRBD2 as a possible D gene (5 bases). This CDR3 is 15 amino acids long. Trimming removed 4 bases at V and 4 bases at J, with 15 bases between. Here the CDR3 DNA reads TGTGCCAGCAGTTCCCATTGGGAGTTGGCAGATACGCAGTATTTT. Protein product: CASSSHWELADTQYF.

The rearrangement links TRBV6-2 or TRBV6-3 to TRBJ2-3; TRBD2 might be the D (5 bases). This CDR3 is built from 15 residues. Trimming removed 9 bases from V and 6 bases from J, with 22 bases in between. Germline loops: CDR1 MNHEY, CDR2 SVGEGT. The CDR3 protein is CASCLTNDHIDTQYF. The CDR3 DNA reads TGTGCCAGTTGTTTGACTAACGATCACATTGATACGCAGTATTTT.

This clonotype was seen ten or more times. This chain connects TRBV29-1 to TRBJ2-5; 7 bases map to TRBD1. With V trimmed by 3 bases and J by 5 bases, 6 bases remained unmatched. CDR1 is SQVTM and CDR2 is ANQGSEA in the germline V gene. The CDR3 has 13 amino acids. The CDR3, as DNA: TGCAGCGTTGATTTTCGACAGGGCGAGACCCAGTACTTC. Protein sequence: CSVDFRQGETQYF.